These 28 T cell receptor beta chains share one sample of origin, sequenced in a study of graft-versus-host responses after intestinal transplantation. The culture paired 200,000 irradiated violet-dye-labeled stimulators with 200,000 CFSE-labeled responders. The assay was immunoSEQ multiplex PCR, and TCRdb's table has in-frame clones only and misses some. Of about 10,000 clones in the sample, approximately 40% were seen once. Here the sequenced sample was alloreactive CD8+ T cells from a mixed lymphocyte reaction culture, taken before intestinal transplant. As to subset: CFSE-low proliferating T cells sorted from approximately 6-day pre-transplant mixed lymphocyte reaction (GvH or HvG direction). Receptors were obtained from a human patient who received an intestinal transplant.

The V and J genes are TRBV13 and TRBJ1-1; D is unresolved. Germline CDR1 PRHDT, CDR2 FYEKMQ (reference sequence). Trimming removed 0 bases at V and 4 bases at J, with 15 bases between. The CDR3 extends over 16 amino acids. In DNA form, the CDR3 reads TGTGCCAGCAGCTTAGGTATCGGGAACCCGAGCACTGAAGCTTTCTTT. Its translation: CASSLGIGNPSTEAFF.

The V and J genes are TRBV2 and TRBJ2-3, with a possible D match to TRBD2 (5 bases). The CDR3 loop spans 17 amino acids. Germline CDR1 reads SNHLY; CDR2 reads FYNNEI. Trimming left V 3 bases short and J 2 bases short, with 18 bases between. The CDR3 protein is CASSDNDGEGDTDTQYF. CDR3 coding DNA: TGTGCCAGCAGTGATAACGACGGAGAGGGAGACACAGATACGCAGTATTTT.

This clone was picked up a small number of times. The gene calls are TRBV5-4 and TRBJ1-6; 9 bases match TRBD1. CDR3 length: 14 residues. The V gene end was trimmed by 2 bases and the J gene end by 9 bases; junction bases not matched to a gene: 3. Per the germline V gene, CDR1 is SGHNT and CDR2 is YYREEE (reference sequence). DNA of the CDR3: TGTGCCAGCAGCTTACAGGGGGCAGGTTCACCCCTCCACTTT. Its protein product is CASSLQGAGSPLHF. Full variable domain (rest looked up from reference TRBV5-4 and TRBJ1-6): ETGVTQSPTHLIKTRGQQVTLRCSSQSGHNTVSWYQQALGQGPQFIFQYYREEENGRGNFPPRFSGLQFPNYSSELNVNALELDDSALYLCASSLQGAGSPLHFGNGTRLTVT.

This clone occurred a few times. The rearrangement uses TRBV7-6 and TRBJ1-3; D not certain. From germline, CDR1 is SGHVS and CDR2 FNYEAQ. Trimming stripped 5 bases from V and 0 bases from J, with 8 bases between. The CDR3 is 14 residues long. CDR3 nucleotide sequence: TGTGCCAGCAGCCCGGAGGCCTCTGGAAACACCATATATTTT. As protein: CASSPEASGNTIYF.

For the CDR3, the DNA is TGTGCCAGCAGCGTAGCAGGGACAGGGAATTACGAGCAGTACTTC. Its protein product is CASSVAGTGNYEQYF. This chain joins TRBV9 and TRBJ2-7; TRBD1 matches at 9 bases. V was pared by 0 bases and J by 4 bases, with 5 bases of the junction left unmatched. CDR1 and CDR2 (germline): SGDLS, YYNGEE. CDR3 length: 15 amino acids.

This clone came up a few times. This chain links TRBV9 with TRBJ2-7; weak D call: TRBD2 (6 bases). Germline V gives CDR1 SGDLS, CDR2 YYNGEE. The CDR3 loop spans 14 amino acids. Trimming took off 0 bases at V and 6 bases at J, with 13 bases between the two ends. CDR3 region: CASSVGDVGGEQYF. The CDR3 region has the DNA TGTGCCAGCAGCGTAGGCGACGTGGGGGGCGAGCAGTACTTC.

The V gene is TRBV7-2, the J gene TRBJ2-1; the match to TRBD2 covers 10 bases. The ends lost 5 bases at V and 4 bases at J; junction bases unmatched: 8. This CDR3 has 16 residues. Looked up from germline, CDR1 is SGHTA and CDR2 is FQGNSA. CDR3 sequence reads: CASSPDSGGFYNEQFF. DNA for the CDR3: TGTGCCAGCAGCCCCGATAGCGGGGGGTTTTACAATGAGCAGTTCTTC.

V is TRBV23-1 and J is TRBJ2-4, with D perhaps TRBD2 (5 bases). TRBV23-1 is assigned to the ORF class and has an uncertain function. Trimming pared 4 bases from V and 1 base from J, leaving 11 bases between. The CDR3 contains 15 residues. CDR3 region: CASSPLRGAKNIQYF. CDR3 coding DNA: TGCGCCAGCAGTCCCTTACGCGGGGCCAAAAACATTCAGTACTTC.

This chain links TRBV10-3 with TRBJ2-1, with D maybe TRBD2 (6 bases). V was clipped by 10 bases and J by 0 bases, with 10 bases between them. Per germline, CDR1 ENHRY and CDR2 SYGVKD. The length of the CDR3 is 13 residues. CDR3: CATMGGSYNEQFF. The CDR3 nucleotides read TGTGCCACCATGGGGGGCTCCTACAATGAGCAGTTCTTC.

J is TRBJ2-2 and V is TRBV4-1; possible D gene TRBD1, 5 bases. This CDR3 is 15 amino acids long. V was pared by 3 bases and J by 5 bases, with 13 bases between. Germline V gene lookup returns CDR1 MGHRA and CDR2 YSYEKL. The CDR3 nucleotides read TGCGCCAGCAGCCAGTACCCAGGGAATACCGGGGAGCTGTTTTTT. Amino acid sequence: CASSQYPGNTGELFF.

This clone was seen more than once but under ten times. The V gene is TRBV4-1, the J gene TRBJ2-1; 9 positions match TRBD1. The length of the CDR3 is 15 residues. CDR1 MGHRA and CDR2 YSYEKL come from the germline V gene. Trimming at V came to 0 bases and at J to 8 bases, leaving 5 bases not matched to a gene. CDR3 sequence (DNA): TGCGCCAGCAGCCAAGATTGGGGGACAGGGTATGAGCAGTTCTTC. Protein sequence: CASSQDWGTGYEQFF.

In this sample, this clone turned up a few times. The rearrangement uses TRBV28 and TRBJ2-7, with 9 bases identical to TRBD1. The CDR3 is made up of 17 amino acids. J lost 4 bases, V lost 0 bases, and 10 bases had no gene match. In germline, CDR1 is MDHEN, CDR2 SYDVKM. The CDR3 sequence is CASSLCGETGGNYEQYF. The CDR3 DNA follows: TGTGCCAGCAGTTTATGTGGGGAGACAGGGGGAAATTACGAGCAGTACTTC. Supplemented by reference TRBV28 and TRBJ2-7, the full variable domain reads DVKVTQSSRYLVKRTGEKVFLECVQDMDHENMFWYRQDPGLGLRLIYFSYDVKMKEKGDIPEGYSVSREKKERFSLILESASTNQTSMYLCASSLCGETGGNYEQYFGPGTRLTVT.

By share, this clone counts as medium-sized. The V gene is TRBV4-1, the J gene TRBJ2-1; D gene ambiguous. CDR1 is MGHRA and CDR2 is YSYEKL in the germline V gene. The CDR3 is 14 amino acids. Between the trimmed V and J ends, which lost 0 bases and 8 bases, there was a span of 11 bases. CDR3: CASSQDAVSDEQFF. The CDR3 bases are TGCGCCAGCAGCCAAGATGCGGTTTCGGATGAGCAGTTCTTC.

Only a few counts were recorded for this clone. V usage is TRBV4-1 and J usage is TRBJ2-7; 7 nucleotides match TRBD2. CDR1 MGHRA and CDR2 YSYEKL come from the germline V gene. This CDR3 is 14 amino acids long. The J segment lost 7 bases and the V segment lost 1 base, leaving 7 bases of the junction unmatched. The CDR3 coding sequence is TGCGCCAGCAGCCAAGGGGTCCGGGGAGGGGAGCAGTACTTC. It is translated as CASSQGVRGGEQYF.

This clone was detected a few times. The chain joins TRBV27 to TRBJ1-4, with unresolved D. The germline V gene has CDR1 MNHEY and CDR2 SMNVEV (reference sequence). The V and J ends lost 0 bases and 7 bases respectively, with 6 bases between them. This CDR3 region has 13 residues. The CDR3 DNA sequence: TGTGCCAGCAGTTTATCGACGGGTGAAAAACTGTTTTTT. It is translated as CASSLSTGEKLFF.

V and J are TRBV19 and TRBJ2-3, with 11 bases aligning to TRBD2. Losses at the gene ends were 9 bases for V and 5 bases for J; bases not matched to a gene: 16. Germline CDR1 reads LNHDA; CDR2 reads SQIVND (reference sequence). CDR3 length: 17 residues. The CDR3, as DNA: TGTGCCAGCACGCTAGCGGGGGGCCCCTACAGGCAAGATACGCAGTATTTT. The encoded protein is CASTLAGGPYRQDTQYF.

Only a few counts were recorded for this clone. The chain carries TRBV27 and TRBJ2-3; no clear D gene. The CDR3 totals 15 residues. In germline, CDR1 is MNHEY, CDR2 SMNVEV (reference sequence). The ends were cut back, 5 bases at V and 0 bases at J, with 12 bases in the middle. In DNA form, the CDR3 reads TGTGCCAGCAGTCCCCATAGAACTAGCACAGATACGCAGTATTTT. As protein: CASSPHRTSTDTQYF.

The chain's CDR3 is CASSHSGETQYF. CDR3 sequence (DNA): TGTGCCAGCAGTCATTCGGGAGAGACCCAGTACTTC. V gene TRBV6-1 combines with J gene TRBJ2-5; D remains ambiguous. Germline V gene lookup returns CDR1 MNHNS and CDR2 SASEGT. With 5 bases removed from V and 4 bases from J, the gap between germline ends came to 8 bases. The CDR3 covers 12 residues.

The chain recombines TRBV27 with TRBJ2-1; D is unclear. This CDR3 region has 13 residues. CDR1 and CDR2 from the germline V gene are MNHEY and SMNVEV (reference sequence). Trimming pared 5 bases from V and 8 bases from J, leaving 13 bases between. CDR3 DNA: TGTGCCAGCAGTGCCATTCGGAGAGATGAGCAGTTCTTC. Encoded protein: CASSAIRRDEQFF.

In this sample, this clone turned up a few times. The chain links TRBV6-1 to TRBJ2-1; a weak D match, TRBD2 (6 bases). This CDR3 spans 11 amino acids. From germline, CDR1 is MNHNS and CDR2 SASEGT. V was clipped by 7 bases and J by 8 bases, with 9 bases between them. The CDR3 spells CASIAGYEQFF. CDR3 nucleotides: TGTGCCAGCATTGCGGGATATGAGCAGTTCTTC.

For the CDR3, the DNA is TGTGCCAGCAGCTTGGCCCCCAATACGCAGTATTTT. This encodes CASSLAPNTQYF. This chain joins TRBV5-8 and TRBJ2-3; D remains ambiguous. Per germline, CDR1 SGHTS and CDR2 YDEGEE. The CDR3 totals 12 residues. Trimming removed 0 bases from V and 7 bases from J, with 6 bases in between.

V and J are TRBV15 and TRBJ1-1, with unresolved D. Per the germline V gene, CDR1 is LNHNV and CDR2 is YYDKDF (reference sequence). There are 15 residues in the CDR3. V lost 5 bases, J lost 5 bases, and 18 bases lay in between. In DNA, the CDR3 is TGTGCCACCAGCTCAGGACCTCGCGGAGGAACTGAAGCTTTCTTT. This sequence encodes CATSSGPRGGTEAFF.

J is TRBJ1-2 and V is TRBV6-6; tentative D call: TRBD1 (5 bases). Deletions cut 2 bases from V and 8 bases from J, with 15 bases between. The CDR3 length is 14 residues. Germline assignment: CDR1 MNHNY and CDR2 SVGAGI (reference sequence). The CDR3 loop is CASSYRQPWVGYTF. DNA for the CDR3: TGTGCCAGCAGTTACAGACAGCCTTGGGTCGGCTACACCTTC.

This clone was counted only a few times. The CDR3 spells CASSQTQTGNGYTF. In DNA form, the CDR3 reads TGTGCCAGCAGCCAAACTCAGACAGGGAATGGCTACACCTTC. V usage is TRBV16 and J usage is TRBJ1-2, with 7 bases fitting TRBD1. The ends lost 2 bases at V and 6 bases at J; junction bases unmatched: 6. CDR1 is KGHSY and CDR2 is FQNENV in the germline V gene. The CDR3 totals 14 residues.

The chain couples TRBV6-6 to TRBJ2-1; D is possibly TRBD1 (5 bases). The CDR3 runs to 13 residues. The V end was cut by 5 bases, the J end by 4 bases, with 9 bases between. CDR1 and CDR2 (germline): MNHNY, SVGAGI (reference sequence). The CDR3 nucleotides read TGTGCCAGCAGTCGACAGAGTTACAATGAGCAGTTCTTC. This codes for CASSRQSYNEQFF.

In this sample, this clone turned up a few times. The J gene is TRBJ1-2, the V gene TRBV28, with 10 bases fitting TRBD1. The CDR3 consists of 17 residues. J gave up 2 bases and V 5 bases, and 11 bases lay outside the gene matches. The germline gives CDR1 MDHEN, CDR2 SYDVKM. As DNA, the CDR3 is TGTGCCAGCAGTAGCCCAGACCTGGGACAGGGGAACTATGGCTACACCTTC. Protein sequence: CASSSPDLGQGNYGYTF.

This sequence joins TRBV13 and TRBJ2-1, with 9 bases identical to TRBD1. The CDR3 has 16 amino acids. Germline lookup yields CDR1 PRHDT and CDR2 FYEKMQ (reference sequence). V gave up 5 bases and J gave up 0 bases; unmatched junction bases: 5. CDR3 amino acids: CASSAGTGSSYNEQFF. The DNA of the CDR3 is TGTGCCAGCAGCGCAGGGACAGGGAGCTCCTACAATGAGCAGTTCTTC.

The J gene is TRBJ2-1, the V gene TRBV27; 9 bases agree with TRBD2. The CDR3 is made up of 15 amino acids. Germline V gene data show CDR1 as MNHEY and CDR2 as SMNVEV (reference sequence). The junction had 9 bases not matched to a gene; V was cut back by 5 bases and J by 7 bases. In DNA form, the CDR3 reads TGTGCCAGCAGTCCAGGGGCTAGCGGGACGAATGAGCAGTTCTTC. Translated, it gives CASSPGASGTNEQFF.